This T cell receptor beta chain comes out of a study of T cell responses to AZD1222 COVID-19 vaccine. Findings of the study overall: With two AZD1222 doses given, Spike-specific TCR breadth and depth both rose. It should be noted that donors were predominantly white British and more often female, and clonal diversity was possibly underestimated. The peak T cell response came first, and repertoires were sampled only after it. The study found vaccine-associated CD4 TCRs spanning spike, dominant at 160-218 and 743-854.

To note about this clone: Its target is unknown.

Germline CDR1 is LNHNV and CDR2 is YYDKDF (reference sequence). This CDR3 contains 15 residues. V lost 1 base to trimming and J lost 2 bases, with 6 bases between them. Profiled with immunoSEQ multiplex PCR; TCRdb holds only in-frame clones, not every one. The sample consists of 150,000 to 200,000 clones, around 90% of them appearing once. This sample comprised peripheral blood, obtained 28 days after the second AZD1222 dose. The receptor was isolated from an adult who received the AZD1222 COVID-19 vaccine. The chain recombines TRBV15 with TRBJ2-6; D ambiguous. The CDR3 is CATSRGLAGANVLTF. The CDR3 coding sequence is TGTGCCACCAGCAGAGGCCTGGCTGGGGCCAACGTCCTGACTTTC.